This T cell receptor (beta chain) was captured by sequencing in a study of T-cell memory formation after mild COVID-19. This clonotype was detected ten times or more. TCRdb re-called the 5' RACE reads with MiXCR, one entry per CDR3 protein. The sample holds fewer than 40,000 distinct CDR3 sequences, 7% to 8% seen once. Sequencing was carried out using PBMCs or a T cell subset sorted from them (not recorded which). The receptor's source is a man aged 18 to 29 who had mild COVID-19 (a few samples of this study predate the infection). Cell type and time point are not known.

Here the CDR3 reads CASSQGGRSRPGDTQYF. The CDR3 coding sequence is TGCGCCAGCAGCCAGGGCGGTCGGTCAAGGCCGGGAGATACGCAGTATTTT. J is TRBJ2-3 and V is TRBV4-3, with no clear D. V shed 3 bases and J shed 5 bases, with 21 bases lying between them. The CDR3 covers 17 residues. In germline, CDR1 is LGHNA, CDR2 YSLEER.